What follows are 24 T cell receptor beta chains derived from one specimen sequenced in a study of cytomegalovirus exposure and HLA in healthy donors. Amplification used 60 Vbeta primers and 13 Jbeta primers. Libraries were prepared by immunoSEQ multiplex PCR; TCRdb keeps only in-frame clonotypes and omits some of them. The repertoire includes roughly 190,000 clones, 75% to 80% of them detected once, and over 2% sits in the top ten. The sequenced material came from PBMCs. These receptors were taken from a woman aged 25 to 39 in good health and CMV-seropositive.

V and J are TRBV11-1 and TRBJ2-2, with TRBD2 identical over 11 bases. Germline CDR1 is SGHAT and CDR2 is FQDESV (reference sequence). This CDR3 is built from 13 residues. The J segment lost 10 bases and the V segment lost 3 bases, leaving 1 base of the junction unmatched. CDR3 amino acids: CASSFSGREELFF. CDR3 DNA: TGTGCCAGCAGCTTTAGCGGGAGGGAGGAGCTGTTTTTT.

The gene calls are TRBV7-9 and TRBJ1-1; TRBD1 is a possible D gene (6 bases). Germline CDR1 SEHNR, CDR2 FQNEAQ (reference sequence). V lost 2 bases to trimming and J lost 3 bases, with 13 bases between them. This CDR3 is 15 amino acids long. The CDR3: CASSLQQGRDTEAFF. As DNA, the CDR3 is TGTGCCAGCAGCTTACAACAGGGTCGGGACACTGAAGCTTTCTTT.

This sequence joins TRBV7-9 and TRBJ1-1; possible D gene TRBD1, 5 bases. The CDR3 has 13 amino acids. Deletions cut 6 bases from V and 4 bases from J, with 12 bases between. The germline CDR1 and CDR2 sequences are SEHNR and FQNEAQ (reference sequence). CDR3 amino acids: CASSIGAGTEAFF. CDR3 bases: TGTGCCAGCAGTATAGGGGCAGGCACTGAAGCTTTCTTT.

The chain combines TRBV6-5 with TRBJ2-2; 9 positions agree with TRBD2. The germline CDR1 and CDR2 sequences are MNHEY and SVGAGI. This CDR3 has 15 residues. The V gene end was trimmed by 5 bases and the J gene end by 4 bases; junction bases not matched to a gene: 5. The DNA of the CDR3 is TGTGCCAGCAGTCCGGCTAGCGGGACCACCGGGGAGCTGTTTTTT. It yields the protein CASSPASGTTGELFF.

This chain links TRBV18 with TRBJ2-1; D perhaps matches TRBD1 (6 bases). Germline assignment: CDR1 KGHSH and CDR2 LQKENI. CDR3 length equals 13 residues. V gave up 2 bases and J gave up 8 bases, with 10 bases separating them. The CDR3 spells CASSPRSGDEQFF. The CDR3 coding sequence is TGTGCCAGCTCACCAAGATCAGGGGATGAGCAGTTCTTC.

The chain couples TRBV7-2 to TRBJ2-1, with 7 bases that match TRBD2. This CDR3 spans 15 amino acids. V lost 2 bases and J lost 5; bases outside the gene matches: 6. Germline CDR1 reads SGHTA; CDR2 reads FQGNSA. CDR3 in DNA: TGTGCCAGCAGCTTACAAGGGACTACCAACAATGAGCAGTTCTTC. Translated: CASSLQGTTNNEQFF.

This chain uses TRBV28 with TRBJ2-5; 7 nucleotides align to TRBD2. This CDR3 contains 16 residues. Germline assignment: CDR1 MDHEN and CDR2 SYDVKM. V shed 6 bases, J shed 3 bases, and the junction held 13 bases outside the gene matches. The CDR3 nucleotides are TGTGCCAGCAGCCCCGGGGAGGGGCTAGCGGAAGAGACCCAGTACTTC. Protein: CASSPGEGLAEETQYF.

V is TRBV7-9 and J is TRBJ2-3, with a tentative D call TRBD1 (6 bases). In germline, CDR1 is SEHNR, CDR2 FQNEAQ (reference sequence). CDR3 length equals 17 residues. The V end was cut by 5 bases, the J end by 0 bases, with 18 bases between. The CDR3: CASSRNPGTLSTDTQYF. CDR3 DNA sequence: TGTGCCAGCAGCCGCAACCCCGGGACACTTAGCACAGATACGCAGTATTTT.

The V call is TRBV28, the J call TRBJ1-5, with 9 bases fitting TRBD1. After removal of 10 bases from V and 3 bases from J, the junction contained 7 bases not matched to a gene. CDR1 and CDR2 (germline): MDHEN, SYDVKM. This CDR3 comprises 14 residues. The CDR3 sequence is CATRTGANNQPQHF. In nucleotides, the CDR3 is TGTGCCACCCGGACAGGGGCCAACAATCAGCCCCAGCATTTT.

The rearrangement links TRBV7-6 to TRBJ2-1; 10 bases match TRBD2. Germline V gene sequence: CDR1 SGHVS, CDR2 FNYEAQ. J lost 6 bases, V lost 4 bases, and 3 bases had no gene match. The CDR3 sequence is 14 residues long. CDR3 DNA sequence: TGTGCCAGCAGCTCAGCGGGAGGGATCAATGAGCAGTTCTTC. It is translated as CASSSAGGINEQFF.

This chain connects TRBV28 to TRBJ1-5, with TRBD1 matching 9 bases. The CDR3 has 17 residues. The J segment lost 3 bases and the V segment lost 7 bases, leaving 13 bases of the junction unmatched. Germline CDR1 MDHEN, CDR2 SYDVKM. Here the CDR3 DNA reads TGTGCCAGCATCGAAAACAGGGGGCGCGTGTACAATCAGCCCCAGCATTTT. Translating gives CASIENRGRVYNQPQHF.

The chain combines TRBV12-1 with TRBJ1-5. TRBV12-1 is described as a pseudogene. There are 14 residues in the CDR3. This CDR3 is CASTLWGGNQPQHF. CDR3 nucleotide sequence: TGTGCCAGCACCCTTTGGGGAGGCAATCAGCCCCAGCATTTT.

The J gene is TRBJ2-1, the V gene TRBV29-1, with D possibly TRBD2 on 6 matching bases. The germline gives CDR1 SQVTM, CDR2 ANQGSEA. The CDR3 is 13 amino acids. The V end was cut by 7 bases, the J end by 7 bases, with 17 bases between. The CDR3 is CSEMAGSTNEQFF. The CDR3 DNA reads as TGCAGCGAAATGGCCGGGAGTACAAATGAGCAGTTCTTC.

The chain employs TRBV21-1 and TRBJ1-4. TRBV21-1 corresponds to a pseudogene. The CDR3 is made up of 15 amino acids. Here the CDR3 reads CASSKAGESDEKLFF. The CDR3 DNA is TGTGCCAGCAGCAAAGCCGGGGAATCGGATGAAAAACTGTTTTTT.

The rearrangement links TRBV5-1 to TRBJ2-6; D is possibly TRBD2 (6 bases). This CDR3 has 17 amino acids. The V gene lost 4 bases and the J gene lost 0 bases, with 14 bases spanning the gap. Germline V gives CDR1 SGHRS, CDR2 YFSETQ. The CDR3 sequence is CASSLPGLDSGANVLTF. CDR3 nucleotide sequence: TGCGCCAGCAGCCTTCCGGGACTGGACTCTGGGGCCAACGTCCTGACTTTC.

The rearrangement uses TRBV18 and TRBJ2-3; 7 bases line up with TRBD2. There are 16 residues in the CDR3. Per the germline V gene, CDR1 is KGHSH and CDR2 is LQKENI. V was pared by 4 bases and J by 5 bases, with 12 bases of the junction left unmatched. The CDR3 sequence is CASSRALAAGGDTQYF. CDR3 DNA: TGTGCCAGCTCACGAGCCCTAGCGGCCGGAGGAGATACGCAGTATTTT.

The rearrangement links TRBV28 to TRBJ1-2; the D gene is possibly TRBD1 (6 bases). The CDR3 sequence is 14 residues long. Trimming stripped 5 bases from V and 4 bases from J, with 14 bases between. The germline V gene encodes CDR1 MDHEN and CDR2 SYDVKM. In nucleotides, the CDR3 is TGTGCCAGCAGTGGAAGCACAGGGAGCTATGGCTACACCTTC. This translates into CASSGSTGSYGYTF.

This chain links TRBV28 with TRBJ2-5; 9 nucleotides match TRBD1. Germline loops: CDR1 MDHEN, CDR2 SYDVKM. This CDR3 spans 16 amino acids. J gave up 4 bases and V 8 bases, and 14 bases lay outside the gene matches. The CDR3 sequence: CASRPSGQGGRETQYF. The CDR3 bases are TGTGCCAGCCGCCCATCGGGACAGGGAGGGAGAGAGACCCAGTACTTC.

About this clone: The sample carries other DNA sequences with the same CDR3. The chain carries TRBV11-2 and TRBJ2-7; perhaps TRBD1 as D (6 bases). The CDR3 is made up of 12 amino acids. Germline CDR1 is SGHAT and CDR2 is FQNNGV. V was pared by 4 bases and J by 3 bases, with 7 bases between. CDR3 DNA: TGTGCCAGCAGCTCACAGGGCTACGAGCAGTACTTC. Translating it yields CASSSQGYEQYF.

The gene calls are TRBV28 and TRBJ1-1, with D maybe TRBD1 (6 bases). Trimming removed 7 bases at V and 13 bases at J, with 16 bases between. The V gene's germline CDR1 is MDHEN and CDR2 SYDVKM. The CDR3 consists of 11 residues. The CDR3 loop is CASIGTGYGFF. CDR3 nucleotide sequence: TGTGCCAGCATAGGAACAGGGTATGGTTTCTTT.

The J gene is TRBJ2-1, the V gene TRBV13; 9 bases line up with TRBD2. CDR1 and CDR2 (germline): PRHDT, FYEKMQ (reference sequence). The CDR3 length is 17 residues. The trim removed 1 base at V and 7 bases at J, leaving 11 bases unmatched. The CDR3 sequence is CASSLVPASGNLNEQFF. The CDR3 DNA reads as TGTGCCAGCAGCTTAGTCCCGGCTAGCGGGAACCTGAATGAGCAGTTCTTC. The full variable domain, with the rest looked up from reference TRBV13 and TRBJ2-1, is AAGVIQSPRHLIKEKRETATLKCYPIPRHDTVYWYQQGPGQDPQFLISFYEKMQSDKGSIPDRFSAQQFSDYHSELNMSSLELGDSALYFCASSLVPASGNLNEQFFGPGTRLTVL.

J is TRBJ2-5 and V is TRBV29-1; 9 bases match TRBD1. The CDR3 is 13 residues long. Germline loops: CDR1 SQVTM, CDR2 ANQGSEA. The ends lost 7 bases at V and 10 bases at J; junction bases unmatched: 13. The CDR3 sequence: CSAGGQGPGGQYF. The CDR3 coding sequence is TGCAGCGCCGGGGGACAGGGCCCTGGGGGCCAGTACTTC.

The chain uses TRBV9 and TRBJ1-1; no clear D gene. The V gene lost 5 bases and the J gene lost 1 base, with 6 bases spanning the gap. Looked up from germline, CDR1 is SGDLS and CDR2 is YYNGEE. This CDR3 contains 12 residues. The chain's CDR3 is CASRGRNTEAFF. DNA for the CDR3: TGTGCCAGCAGGGGCAGGAACACTGAAGCTTTCTTT. Filled out from reference TRBV9 and TRBJ1-1, the complete variable domain reads DSGVTQTPKHLITATGQRVTLRCSPRSGDLSVYWYQQSLDQGLQFLIQYYNGEERAKGNILERFSAQQFPDLHSELNLSSLELGDSALYFCASRGRNTEAFFGQGTRLTVV.

The chain uses TRBV11-3 and TRBJ2-1, with D unresolved. Germline V lookup: CDR1 SGHNT, CDR2 YENEEA. V dropped 3 bases and J dropped 5 bases, with 8 bases sitting between them. The CDR3 length is 13 residues. CDR3 DNA sequence: TGTGCCAGCAGCTTGTCCCAGAACAATGAGCAGTTCTTC. Its translation: CASSLSQNNEQFF.